One TCR beta chain is described in this entry. The entry originates in a study of blood T cell repertoires in COVID-19. The wider study: Some COVID-19 samples were acute and others convalescent; all came from the United States, Italy and Spain.

The participants were between about 18 and 95 years old and came from 20 to 30 US areas. Cohorts were assigned according to the clinical history that participants reported. Cohort 3 recovery required two negative PCRs, clearance, or symptom resolution. The V segment lost 6 bases and the J segment 2 bases; nucleotides outside the gene matches: 5. This CDR3 region has 16 residues. CDR1 and CDR2 (germline): MDHEN, SYDVKM. Assay used: immunoSEQ multiplex PCR; TCRdb lists only in-frame clones, some missing. Among roughly 250,000 clones listed, 80% to 90% were seen once. This chain links TRBV28 with TRBJ2-2, with TRBD2 matching over 11 bases. Material for sequencing was PBMCs or T cells enriched from blood (not recorded which). This TCR came from a woman aged 25-40 years who had recovered from COVID-19. CDR3 protein: CASSFRLAGNTGELFF. CDR3 coding DNA: TGTGCCAGCAGCTTTCGACTAGCGGGAAACACCGGGGAGCTGTTTTTT.